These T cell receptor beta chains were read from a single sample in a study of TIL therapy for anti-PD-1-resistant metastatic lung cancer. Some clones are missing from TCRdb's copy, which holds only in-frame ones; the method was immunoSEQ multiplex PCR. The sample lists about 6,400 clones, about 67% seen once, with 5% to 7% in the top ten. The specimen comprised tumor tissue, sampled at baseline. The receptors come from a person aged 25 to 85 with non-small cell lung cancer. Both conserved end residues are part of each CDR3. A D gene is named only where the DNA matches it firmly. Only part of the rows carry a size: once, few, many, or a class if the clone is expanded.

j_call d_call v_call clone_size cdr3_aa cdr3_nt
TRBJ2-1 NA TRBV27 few CASSKAGQRYNEQFF TGTGCCAGCTCTAAAGCGGGACAACGCTACAATGAGCAGTTCTTC
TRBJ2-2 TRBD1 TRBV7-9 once CASTFGTANTGELFF TGTGCCAGCACCTTCGGGACAGCGAACACCGGGGAGCTGTTTTTT
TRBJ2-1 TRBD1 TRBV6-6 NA CASSGSGQGDEQFF TGTGCCAGCAGTGGATCTGGACAGGGCGATGAGCAGTTCTTC
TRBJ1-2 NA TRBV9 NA CASSKRDGDHYGYTF TGTGCCAGCAGCAAACGGGACGGCGACCACTATGGCTACACCTTC
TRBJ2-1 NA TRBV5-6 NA CASSSGVNEQFF TGTGCCAGCAGCTCAGGGGTTAATGAGCAGTTCTTC
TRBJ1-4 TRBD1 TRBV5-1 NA CASSLMGQGMDEKLFF TGCGCCAGCAGCTTGATGGGACAGGGGATGGATGAAAAACTGTTTTTT
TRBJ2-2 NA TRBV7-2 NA CASSIWTGPSNTGELFF TGTGCCAGCAGCATCTGGACGGGACCTTCGAACACCGGGGAGCTGTTTTTT
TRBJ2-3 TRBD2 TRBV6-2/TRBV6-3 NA CASSSRLAGEYRTDTQYF TGTGCCAGCAGTTCCCGACTAGCGGGGGAGTACCGAACAGATACGCAGTATTTT
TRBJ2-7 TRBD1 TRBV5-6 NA CASSSTTGGDPYEQYF TGTGCCAGCAGCTCGACGACAGGGGGCGACCCCTACGAGCAGTACTTC
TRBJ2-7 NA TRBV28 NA CASRRGVYSYEQYF TGTGCCAGCAGGAGGGGGGTTTACTCCTACGAGCAGTACTTC
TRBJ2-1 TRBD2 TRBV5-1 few CASSLNPALAGVGEQFF TGCGCCAGCAGCTTGAACCCGGCCCTAGCGGGAGTAGGGGAGCAGTTCTTC
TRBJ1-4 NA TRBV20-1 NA CSATLGEKLFF TGCAGTGCCACTCTAGGTGAAAAACTGTTTTTT
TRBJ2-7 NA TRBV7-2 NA CASSPSRARALYEQYF TGTGCCAGCAGCCCGTCCCGGGCACGGGCCCTCTACGAGCAGTACTTC
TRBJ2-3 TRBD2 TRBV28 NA CASRAGGHDTQYF TGTGCCAGCAGGGCGGGGGGGCACGATACGCAGTATTTT
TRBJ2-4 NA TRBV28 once CASNFGGIRPDIQYF TGTGCCAGCAATTTTGGCGGGATCCGACCGGACATTCAGTACTTC
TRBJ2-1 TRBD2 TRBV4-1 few CASSQAQGLAGLNEQFF TGCGCCAGCAGCCAAGCGCAAGGACTAGCGGGCCTAAATGAGCAGTTCTTC
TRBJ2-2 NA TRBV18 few CASSPPSKNTGELFF TGTGCCAGCTCACCACCGTCTAAGAACACCGGGGAGCTGTTTTTT
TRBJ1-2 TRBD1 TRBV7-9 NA CASSLGPGQNYGYTF TGTGCCAGCAGCTTAGGGCCGGGACAGAACTATGGCTACACCTTC
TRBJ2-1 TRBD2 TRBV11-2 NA CASSLGGGNEQFF TGTGCCAGCAGCTTAGGCGGGGGCAATGAGCAGTTCTTC
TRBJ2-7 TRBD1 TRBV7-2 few CASSSGGQGATGEQYF TGTGCCAGCAGCTCCGGGGGACAGGGGGCAACCGGCGAGCAGTACTTC
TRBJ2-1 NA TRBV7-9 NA CASSLAPGEQFF TGTGCCAGCAGCTTAGCCCCCGGGGAGCAGTTCTTC
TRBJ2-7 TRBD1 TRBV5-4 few CASSKDRVDEQYF TGTGCCAGCAGCAAGGACAGGGTCGACGAGCAGTACTTC
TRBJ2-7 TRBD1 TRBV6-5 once CASSYRQGAPYEQYF TGTGCCAGCAGCTATCGACAGGGGGCACCCTACGAGCAGTACTTC
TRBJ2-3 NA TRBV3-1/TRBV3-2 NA CASSQGTLTELTNTDTQYF TGTGCCAGCAGCCAAGGCACGCTGACAGAATTAACTAACACAGATACGCAGTATTTT
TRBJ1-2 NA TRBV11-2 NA CASSLESGNYGYTF TGTGCCAGCAGCTTAGAATCAGGGAACTATGGCTACACCTTC
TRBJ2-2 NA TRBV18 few CASSPPSGNTGELFF TGTGCCAGCTCACCACCATCCGGGAACACCGGGGAGCTGTTTTTT
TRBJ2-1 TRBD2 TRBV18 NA CASSPRAGLATNEQFF TGTGCCAGCTCACCCAGAGCGGGACTAGCGACCAATGAGCAGTTCTTC
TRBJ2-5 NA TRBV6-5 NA CASSSGPRETQYF TGTGCCAGCAGTTCAGGGCCGCGGGAGACCCAGTACTTC
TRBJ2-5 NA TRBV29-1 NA CSEQIGGETQYF TGCAGCGAACAAATAGGGGGAGAGACCCAGTACTTC
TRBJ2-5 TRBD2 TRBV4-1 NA CASSQPSGQETQYF TGCGCCAGCAGCCAGCCTAGCGGCCAGGAGACCCAGTACTTC
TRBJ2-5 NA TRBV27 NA CASSLSRRHQETQYF TGTGCCAGCAGTTTAAGCCGGCGGCACCAAGAGACCCAGTACTTC
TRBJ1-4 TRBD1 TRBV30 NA CASGQYNEKLFF TGTGCCTCGGGACAGTACAATGAAAAACTGTTTTTT
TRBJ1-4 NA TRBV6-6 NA CASSFGEKLFF TGTGCCAGCAGTTTCGGCGAAAAACTGTTTTTT
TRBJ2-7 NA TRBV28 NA CASRRQHYEQYF TGTGCCAGTCGACGGCAGCACTACGAGCAGTACTTC
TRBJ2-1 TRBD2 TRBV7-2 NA CASSSTSGTVYNEQFF TGTGCCAGCAGCTCCACTAGCGGGACGGTTTACAATGAGCAGTTCTTC
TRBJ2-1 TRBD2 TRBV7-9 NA CASSEGGLAGLEQFF TGTGCCAGCAGCGAGGGGGGACTAGCGGGATTGGAGCAGTTCTTC
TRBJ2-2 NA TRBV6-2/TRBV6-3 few CASSYRDTGELFF TGTGCCAGCAGTTACAGGGACACCGGGGAGCTGTTTTTT
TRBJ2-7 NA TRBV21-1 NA CASSKLRGSGGYEQYF TGTGCCAGCAGCAAACTTAGGGGTAGCGGGGGTTACGAGCAGTACTTC
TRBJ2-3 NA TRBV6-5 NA CASSYGTDTDTQYF TGTGCCAGCAGTTATGGGACTGACACAGATACGCAGTATTTT
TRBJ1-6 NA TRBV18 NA CASSPKQDNSPLHF TGTGCCAGCTCACCAAAACAGGATAATTCACCCCTCCACTTT
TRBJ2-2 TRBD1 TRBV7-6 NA CASSLGRGRTGELFF TGTGCCAGCAGCTTAGGCAGGGGGCGCACCGGGGAGCTGTTTTTT
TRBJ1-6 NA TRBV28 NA CASSLGDSPLHF TGTGCCAGCAGCCTGGGGGATTCACCCCTCCACTTT
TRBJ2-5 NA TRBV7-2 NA CASADFLQTQYF TGTGCCAGCGCGGACTTCCTACAGACCCAGTACTTC
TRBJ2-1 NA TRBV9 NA CASSALTAHGVYNEQFF TGTGCCAGCAGCGCCCTGACAGCTCACGGAGTCTACAATGAGCAGTTCTTC
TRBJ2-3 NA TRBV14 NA CASSQVSGWGADTQYF TGTGCCAGCAGCCAAGTTTCAGGGTGGGGTGCAGATACGCAGTATTTT
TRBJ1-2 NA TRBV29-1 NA CSVDRDDYGYTF TGCAGCGTTGACAGGGACGACTATGGCTACACCTTC
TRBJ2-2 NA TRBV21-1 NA CASSKEWRAGTGELFF TGTGCCAGCAGCAAAGAATGGAGGGCGGGCACCGGGGAGCTGTTTTTT
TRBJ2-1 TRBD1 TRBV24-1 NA CATSKDRGLGEQFF TGTGCCACCAGTAAGGACAGGGGGCTCGGTGAGCAGTTCTTC
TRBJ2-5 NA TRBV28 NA CASLGAFGGGRETQYF TGTGCCAGCCTGGGGGCGTTTGGCGGGGGTAGAGAGACCCAGTACTTC
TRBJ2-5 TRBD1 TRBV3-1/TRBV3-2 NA CASSQGTGVAVTQYF TGTGCCAGCAGCCAGGGGACAGGGGTTGCAGTGACCCAGTACTTC
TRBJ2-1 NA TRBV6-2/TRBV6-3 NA CASSTGTTNNEQFF TGTGCCAGCAGCACCGGGACCACCAACAATGAGCAGTTCTTC
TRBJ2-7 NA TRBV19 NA CASSILGGEQYF TGTGCCAGTAGTATACTGGGAGGCGAGCAGTACTTC